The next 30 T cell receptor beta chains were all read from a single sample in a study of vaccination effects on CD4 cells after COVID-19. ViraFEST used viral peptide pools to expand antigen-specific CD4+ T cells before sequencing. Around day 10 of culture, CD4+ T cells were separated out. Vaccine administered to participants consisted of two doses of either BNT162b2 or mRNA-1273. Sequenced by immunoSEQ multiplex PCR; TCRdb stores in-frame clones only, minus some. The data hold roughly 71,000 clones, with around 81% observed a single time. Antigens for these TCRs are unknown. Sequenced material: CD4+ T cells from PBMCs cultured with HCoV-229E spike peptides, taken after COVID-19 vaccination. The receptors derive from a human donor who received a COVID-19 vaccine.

Written as DNA, the CDR3 is TGTGCCAGTAGTATAGAAGAGGGGGCGGACGAGCAGTACGTC. It codes for CASSIEEGADEQYV. The V call is TRBV19, the J call TRBJ2-7, with 7 bases that match TRBD1. Germline loops: CDR1 LNHDA, CDR2 SQIVND (reference sequence). The ends lost 0 bases at V and 5 bases at J; junction bases unmatched: 4. This CDR3 has 14 amino acids.

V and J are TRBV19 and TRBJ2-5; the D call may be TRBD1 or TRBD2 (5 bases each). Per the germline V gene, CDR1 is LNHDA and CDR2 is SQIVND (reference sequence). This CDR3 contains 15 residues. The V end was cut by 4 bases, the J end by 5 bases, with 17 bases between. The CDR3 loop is CASSKPPGSGETQYF. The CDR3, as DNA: TGTGCCAGTAGTAAACCGCCGGGGTCAGGGGAGACCCAGTACTTC.

The CDR3 coding sequence is TGTGCCAGCAGCTTGGCCCGACCTAGCACAGATACGCAGTATTTT. As protein: CASSLARPSTDTQYF. This rearrangement joins TRBV5-8 to TRBJ2-3; D gene unclear. Trimming took off 0 bases at V and 0 bases at J, with 8 bases between the two ends. Germline CDR1 and CDR2: SGHTS and YDEGEE. This CDR3 is built from 15 residues.

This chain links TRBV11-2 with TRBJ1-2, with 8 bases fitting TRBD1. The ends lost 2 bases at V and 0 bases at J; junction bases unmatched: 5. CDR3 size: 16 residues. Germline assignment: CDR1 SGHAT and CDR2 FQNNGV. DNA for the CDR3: TGTGCCAGCAGCTTACGGACAGGGCGTACTAACTATGGCTACACCTTC. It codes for CASSLRTGRTNYGYTF.

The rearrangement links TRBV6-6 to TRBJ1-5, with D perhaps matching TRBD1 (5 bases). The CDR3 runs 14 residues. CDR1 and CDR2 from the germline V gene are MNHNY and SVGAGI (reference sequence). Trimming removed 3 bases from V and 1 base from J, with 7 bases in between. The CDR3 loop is CASSYGGSNQPQHF. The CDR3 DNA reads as TGTGCCAGCAGTTATGGGGGGAGCAATCAGCCCCAGCATTTT.

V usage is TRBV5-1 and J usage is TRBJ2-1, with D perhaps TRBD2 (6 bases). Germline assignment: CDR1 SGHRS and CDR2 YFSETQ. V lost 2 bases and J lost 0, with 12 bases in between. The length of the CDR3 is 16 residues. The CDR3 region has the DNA TGCGCCAGCAGCTTAAGGGCCGGGAGCTCCTACAATGAGCAGTTCTTC. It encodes CASSLRAGSSYNEQFF.

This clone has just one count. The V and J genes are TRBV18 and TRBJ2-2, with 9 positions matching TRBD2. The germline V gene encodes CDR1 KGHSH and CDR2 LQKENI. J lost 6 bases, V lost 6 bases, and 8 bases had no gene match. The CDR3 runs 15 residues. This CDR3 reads CASSSAGGHSGELFF. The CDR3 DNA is TGTGCCAGCTCGTCGGCGGGGGGGCACTCCGGGGAGCTGTTTTTT.

As DNA, the CDR3 is TGTGCCATCAGTGGGGGTGTAGGGACCCCGGGAACGGGCACTGAAGCTTTCTTT. Residues: CAISGGVGTPGTGTEAFF. J is TRBJ1-1 and V is TRBV10-3; the D gene is possibly TRBD1 (5 bases). Germline V gene data show CDR1 as ENHRY and CDR2 as SYGVKD. The CDR3 spans 18 residues. The V end was cut by 4 bases, the J end by 4 bases, with 25 bases between.

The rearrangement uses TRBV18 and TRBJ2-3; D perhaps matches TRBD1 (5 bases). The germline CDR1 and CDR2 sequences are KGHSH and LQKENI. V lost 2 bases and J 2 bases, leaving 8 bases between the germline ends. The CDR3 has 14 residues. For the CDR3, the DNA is TGTGCCAGCTCACCAGGGGCCTCCACAGATACGCAGTATTTT. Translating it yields CASSPGASTDTQYF.

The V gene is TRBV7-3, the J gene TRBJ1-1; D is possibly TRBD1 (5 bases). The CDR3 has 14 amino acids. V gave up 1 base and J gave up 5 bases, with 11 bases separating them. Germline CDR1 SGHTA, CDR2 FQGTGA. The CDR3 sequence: CASSLMRQGTEAFF. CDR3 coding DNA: TGTGCCAGCAGCTTAATGAGGCAGGGAACTGAAGCTTTCTTT.

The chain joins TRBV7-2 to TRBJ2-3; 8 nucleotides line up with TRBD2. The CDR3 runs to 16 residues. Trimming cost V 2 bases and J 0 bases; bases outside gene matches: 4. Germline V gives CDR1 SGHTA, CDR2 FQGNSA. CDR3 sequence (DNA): TGTGCCAGCAGCTTACGGGGGGGCGCTAGCACAGATACGCAGTATTTT. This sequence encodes CASSLRGGASTDTQYF.

CDR3 coding DNA: TGTGCCAGCACCGTCCGGACACGCAATCAGCCCCAGCATTTT. This translates into CASTVRTRNQPQHF. This chain joins TRBV28 and TRBJ1-5; D perhaps matches TRBD1 (5 bases). Trimming removed 7 bases from V and 2 bases from J, with 12 bases in between. This CDR3 comprises 14 residues. Germline V gives CDR1 MDHEN, CDR2 SYDVKM.

The CDR3 sequence: CASSQEDRGSYNSPLHF. The CDR3 bases are TGTGCCAGCAGCCAAGAGGACAGGGGGTCCTATAATTCACCCCTCCACTTT. The chain links TRBV3-1 (or the pseudogene TRBV3-2) to TRBJ1-6, with 10 bases that match TRBD1. Germline V CDR1 and CDR2: LGHDT, YNNKEL (reference sequence). Trimming at V came to 0 bases and at J to 1 base, leaving 0 bases not matched to a gene. The CDR3 covers 17 residues.

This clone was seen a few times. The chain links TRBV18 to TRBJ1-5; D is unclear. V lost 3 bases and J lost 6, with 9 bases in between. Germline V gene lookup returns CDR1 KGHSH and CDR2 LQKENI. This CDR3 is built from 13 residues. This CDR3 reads CASSPPAGQPQHF. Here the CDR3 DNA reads TGTGCCAGCTCACCCCCCGCGGGTCAGCCCCAGCATTTT.

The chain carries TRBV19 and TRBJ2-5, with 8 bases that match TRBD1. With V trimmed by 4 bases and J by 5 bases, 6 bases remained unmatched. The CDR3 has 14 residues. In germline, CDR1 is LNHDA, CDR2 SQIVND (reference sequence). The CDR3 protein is CASSRAGTGETQYF. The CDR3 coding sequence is TGTGCCAGTAGTAGAGCCGGGACAGGCGAGACCCAGTACTTC.

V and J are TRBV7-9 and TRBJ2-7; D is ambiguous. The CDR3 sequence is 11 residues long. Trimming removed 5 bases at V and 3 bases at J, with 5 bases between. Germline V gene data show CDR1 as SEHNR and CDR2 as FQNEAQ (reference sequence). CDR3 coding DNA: TGTGCCAGCAGCACCGACTACGAGCAGTACGTC. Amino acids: CASSTDYEQYV.

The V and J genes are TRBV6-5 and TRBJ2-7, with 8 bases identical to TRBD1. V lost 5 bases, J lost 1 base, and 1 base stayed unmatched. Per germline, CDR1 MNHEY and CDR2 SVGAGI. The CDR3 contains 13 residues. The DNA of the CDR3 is TGTGCCAGCAGTCGGGACAGGTCCTACGAGCAGTACGTC. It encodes CASSRDRSYEQYV.

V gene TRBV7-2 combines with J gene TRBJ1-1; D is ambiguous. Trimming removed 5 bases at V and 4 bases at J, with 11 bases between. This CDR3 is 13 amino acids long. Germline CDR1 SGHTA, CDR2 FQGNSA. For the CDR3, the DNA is TGTGCCAGCAGCCCGGGAAGGACCACTGAAGCTTTCTTT. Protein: CASSPGRTTEAFF.

Here the CDR3 reads CASSRDRGSGYTF. Here the CDR3 DNA reads TGTGCCAGCAGTCGGGACAGGGGGAGCGGCTACACCTTC. The chain combines TRBV12-3 or TRBV12-4 with TRBJ1-2, with 11 bases that match TRBD1. This CDR3 is 13 amino acids long. V trimming: 5 bases; J trimming: 8 bases; junction bases outside the gene matches: 4.

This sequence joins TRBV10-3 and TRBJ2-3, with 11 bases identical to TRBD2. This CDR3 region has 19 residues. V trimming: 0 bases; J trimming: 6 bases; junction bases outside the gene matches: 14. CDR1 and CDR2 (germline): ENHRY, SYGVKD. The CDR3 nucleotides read TGTGCCATCAGTGAGTCGACTTTCAAGACTAGCGGGGTGAGGGATACGCAGTATTTT. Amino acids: CAISESTFKTSGVRDTQYF.

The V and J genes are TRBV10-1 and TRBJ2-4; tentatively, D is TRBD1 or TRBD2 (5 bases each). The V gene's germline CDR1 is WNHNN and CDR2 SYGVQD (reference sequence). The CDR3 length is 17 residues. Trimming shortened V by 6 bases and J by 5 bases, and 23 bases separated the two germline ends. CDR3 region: CASSGPTRGPPENIQYF. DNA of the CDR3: TGCGCCAGCAGCGGTCCGACCCGGGGACCCCCCGAAAACATTCAGTACTTC.

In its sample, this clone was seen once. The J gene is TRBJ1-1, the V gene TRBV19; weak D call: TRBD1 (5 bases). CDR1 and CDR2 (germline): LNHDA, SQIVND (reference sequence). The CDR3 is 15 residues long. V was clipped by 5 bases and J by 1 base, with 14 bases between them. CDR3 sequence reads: CASSLNPGTNTEAFF. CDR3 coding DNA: TGTGCCAGTAGTCTAAATCCAGGGACGAACACTGAAGCTTTCTTT.

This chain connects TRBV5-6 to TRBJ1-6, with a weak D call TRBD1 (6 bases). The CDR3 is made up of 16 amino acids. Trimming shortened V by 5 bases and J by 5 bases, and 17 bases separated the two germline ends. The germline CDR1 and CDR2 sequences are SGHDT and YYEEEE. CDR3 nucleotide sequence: TGTGCCAGCAGTATCCTAGGGGGGGGGAATAATTCACCCCTCCACTTT. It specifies CASSILGGGNNSPLHF.

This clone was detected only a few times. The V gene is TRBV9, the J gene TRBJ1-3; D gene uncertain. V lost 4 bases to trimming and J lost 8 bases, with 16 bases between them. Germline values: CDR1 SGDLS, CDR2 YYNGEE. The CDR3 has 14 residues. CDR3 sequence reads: CASSPSPAPDTIYF. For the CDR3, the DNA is TGTGCCAGCAGCCCCAGCCCGGCTCCTGACACCATATATTTT. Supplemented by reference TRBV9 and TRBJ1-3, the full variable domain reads DSGVTQTPKHLITATGQRVTLRCSPRSGDLSVYWYQQSLDQGLQFLIQYYNGEERAKGNILERFSAQQFPDLHSELNLSSLELGDSALYFCASSPSPAPDTIYFGEGSWLTVV.

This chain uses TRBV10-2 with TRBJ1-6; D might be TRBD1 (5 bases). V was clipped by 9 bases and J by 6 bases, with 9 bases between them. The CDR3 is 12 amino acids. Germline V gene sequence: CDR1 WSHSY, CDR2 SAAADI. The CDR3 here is CARTDFNSPLHF. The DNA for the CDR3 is TGCGCCAGGACAGACTTTAATTCACCCCTCCACTTT.

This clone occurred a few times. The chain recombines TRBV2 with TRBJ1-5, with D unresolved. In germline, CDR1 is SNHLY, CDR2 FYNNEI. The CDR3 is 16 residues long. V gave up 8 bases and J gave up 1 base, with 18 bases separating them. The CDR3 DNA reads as TGTGCCAGCCCTTTCCCCGGACGGCGGAGCAATCAGCCCCAGCATTTT. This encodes CASPFPGRRSNQPQHF.

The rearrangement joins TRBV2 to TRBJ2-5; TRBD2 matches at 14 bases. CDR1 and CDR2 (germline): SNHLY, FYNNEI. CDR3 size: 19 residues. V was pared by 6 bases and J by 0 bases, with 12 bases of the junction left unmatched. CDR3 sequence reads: CASSRERTSGGMYQETQYF. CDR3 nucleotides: TGTGCCAGCAGCCGGGAGCGGACTAGCGGGGGGATGTACCAAGAGACCCAGTACTTC.

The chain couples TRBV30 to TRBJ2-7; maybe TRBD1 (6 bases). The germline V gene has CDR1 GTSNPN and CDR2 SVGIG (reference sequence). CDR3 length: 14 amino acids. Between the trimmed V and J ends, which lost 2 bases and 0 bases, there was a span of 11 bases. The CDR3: CAWSRGMGSYEQYV. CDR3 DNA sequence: TGTGCCTGGAGTAGGGGGATGGGCTCCTACGAGCAGTACGTC.

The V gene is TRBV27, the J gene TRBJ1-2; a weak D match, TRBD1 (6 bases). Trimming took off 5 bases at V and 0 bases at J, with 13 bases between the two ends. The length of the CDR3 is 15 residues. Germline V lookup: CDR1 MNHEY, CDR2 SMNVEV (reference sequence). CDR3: CASSPRKGANYGYTF. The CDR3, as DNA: TGTGCCAGCAGTCCCCGGAAGGGGGCTAACTATGGCTACACCTTC.

DNA for the CDR3: TGTGCCAGTAGTACTCCGGGACAGGGGGTCGAAAAACTGTTTTTT. Its translation is CASSTPGQGVEKLFF. The chain links TRBV19 to TRBJ1-4; 11 nucleotides match TRBD1. Germline loops: CDR1 LNHDA, CDR2 SQIVND (reference sequence). After removal of 4 bases from V and 8 bases from J, the junction contained 6 bases not matched to a gene. The CDR3 consists of 15 residues.